Here is one T cell receptor beta chain with its context. Sequencing was performed with immunoSEQ multiplex PCR; in TCRdb, only in-frame clones are kept and a portion is missing. Of tens of thousands of clones listed, roughly 85% are singletons. Germline V gene sequence: CDR1 SGHNT, CDR2 YYREEE (reference sequence). Trimming cost V 0 bases and J 2 bases, with 6 bases left between them. The CDR3 runs to 13 residues. This record comes from a study of sequential checkpoint blockade in melanoma. Study at large: Patients were randomized 1:1 to nivolumab-then-ipilimumab or ipilimumab-then-nivolumab first-line. Each arm's sequence ended with maintenance nivolumab.

Treatment in this sample: randomized to nivolumab then ipilimumab (arm A) or the reverse (arm B). Patients had received no earlier DNA-damaging chemotherapy. Sorted cells were live CD3+CD8+, lacking CD19 and CD56, from PBMCs. V usage is TRBV5-4 and J usage is TRBJ2-7; D gene ambiguous. This specimen consisted of CD8+ T cells sorted from blood (inferred from file names), obtained from a patient given nivolumab and ipilimumab in sequence. The TCR comes from a human donor with melanoma. CDR3 sequence: CASSLGDTYEQYV. CDR3 coding DNA: TGTGCCAGCAGCTTGGGAGACACCTACGAGCAGTACGTC.